These T cell receptor beta chains were read from a single sample in a study of T cell repertoires in cytomegalovirus infection. TCRdb re-analysed the reads in MiXCR, keeping a single row per CDR3 protein. The sample records about 190,000 distinct CDR3 sequences, approximately 30% being singletons. The material sequenced was PBMCs. The source is a human donor in good health (CMV status not recorded). Some clones in this sample may be carry-over from other donors' samples. Both conserved end residues are part of each CDR3. Each record gives: V gene, CDR3 protein.

>TRBV18
CASSPQKIYGYTF
>TRBV7-7
CASSPWTGVSGEQFF
>TRBV4-2
CASSQEHSSNQPQHF
>TRBV10-3
CAIRIQGVNTEAFF
>TRBV19
CASKSPGRGGPEAFF
>TRBV20-1
CSATFRDLYEKLFF
>TRBV7-2
CASSSLGGMVTEAFF
>TRBV19
CASSYRGLAGELFF
>TRBV15
CATSLRGTLTDTQYF
>TRBV2
CASRSDNTNTEAFF
>TRBV7-3
CASSSYGYSPLHF
>TRBV7-9
CASSLRQGANYGYTF
>TRBV4-1
CASSQSGNSMGADTQYF
>TRBV6-2/TRBV6-3
CASSYYGGQPQHF
>TRBV2
CASSDFGGGGANVLTF
>TRBV19
CASSGDREVSHTEAFF
>TRBV20-1
CSARAEAQLGNQPQHF
>TRBV14
CASSQSRGNIQYF
>TRBV7-2
CASSLSAVGFGQPQHF
>TRBV2
CASSAGAAPGDEQFF
>TRBV7-2
CASSLGPSNTEAFF
>TRBV7-2
CASRSGIGGKYEQYF
>TRBV11-2
CASSLGTVYEQYF
>TRBV5-1
CASSLERGSTDTQYF
>TRBV30
CAWTRGDTQYF
>TRBV7-2
CASSPATGDSNQPQHF